This T cell receptor (beta chain) was found in a study of blood T cell repertoires in COVID-19. Study overall: PBMCs, B-cell-depleted T cells, or T cells were the source of the cDNA or gDNA that made up the material.

Adults between roughly 18 and 90 years of age took part from under 25 US areas. The germline V gene encodes CDR1 SGHTA and CDR2 FQGTGA. The CDR3 sequence is 13 residues long. The ends were cut back, 6 bases at V and 1 base at J, with 4 bases in the middle. Sequencing used immunoSEQ multiplex PCR; TCRdb keeps in-frame clones, though not all of them. The sample has 280,000 or so clones, around 88% seen once. The TCR sequence derives from a woman aged 40 to 50 who had recovered from COVID-19. V usage is TRBV7-3 and J usage is TRBJ2-6; unclear D gene. The sequencing sample was made of PBMCs or T cells enriched from blood (not recorded which). The CDR3 region has the DNA TGTGCCAGCAGTGAGTCTGGGGCCAACGTCCTGACTTTC. Translation: CASSESGANVLTF.